This entry concerns a single TCR beta chain. What it binds is unknown. The sample comes from a study of blood T cells in healthy people across ages. Each donor was a healthy Caucasian individual from Russia, aged about 6 to 95. Trimming removed 5 bases at V and 4 bases at J, with 12 bases between. CDR3 length: 14 amino acids. CDR1 SEHNR and CDR2 FQNEAQ come from the germline V gene (reference sequence). Together with a sample-barcoded 5' primer, a J-beta primer mix was included in a second PCR lasting about 6 to 11 cycles. Each TCR beta cDNA got a 12-nucleotide random molecular identifier. MiXCR, run by TCRdb on the 5' RACE reads, gives a single entry per CDR3 protein. Of about 780,000 distinct CDR3 sequences detected, 35% to 50% appear once; the ten largest clones hold over 15%. Study outcomes and limitations: PBMC samples, being unsorted, prevented any conclusive comparison of naive and antigen-experienced cells. Age showed a roughly linear inverse relationship with TCR beta diversity per million T cells.

V is TRBV7-9 and J is TRBJ1-5; D is unclear. The sample taken for sequencing was blood. The sequence was collected from a man aged 80 or over in good health. CDR3 nucleotides: TGTGCCAGCAGCCCTCTGGAGCAGAATCAGCCCCAGCATTTT. This gives the protein CASSPLEQNQPQHF.